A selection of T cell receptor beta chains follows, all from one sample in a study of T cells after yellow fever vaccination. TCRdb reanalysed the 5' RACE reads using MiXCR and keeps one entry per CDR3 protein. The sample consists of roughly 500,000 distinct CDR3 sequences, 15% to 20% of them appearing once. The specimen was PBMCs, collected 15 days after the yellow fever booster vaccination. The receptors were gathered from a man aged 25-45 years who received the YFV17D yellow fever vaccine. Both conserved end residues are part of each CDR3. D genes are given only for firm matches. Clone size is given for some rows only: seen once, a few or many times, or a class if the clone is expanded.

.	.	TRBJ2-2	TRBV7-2	CASSFRTNTGELFF	TGTGCCAGCAGCTTCAGGACTAACACCGGGGAGCTGTTTTTT
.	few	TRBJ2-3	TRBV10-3	CAISEGPRPYF	TGTGCCATCAGTGAAGGTCCCCGTCCGTATTTT
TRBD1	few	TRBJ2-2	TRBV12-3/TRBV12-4	CASGTGVRGELFF	TGTGCCAGCGGGACAGGGGTCAGGGGGGAGCTGTTTTTT
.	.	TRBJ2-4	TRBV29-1	CSVEGAAKNIQYF	TGCAGCGTTGAGGGGGCCGCCAAAAACATTCAGTACTTC
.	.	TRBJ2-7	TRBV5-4	CASSLGMGGKYYEQYF	TGTGCCAGCAGCTTGGGAATGGGCGGGAAGTACTACGAGCAGTACTTC
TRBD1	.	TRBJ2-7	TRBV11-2	CASSSTDRGFAYEQYF	TGTGCCAGCAGCTCCACGGACAGGGGGTTTGCCTACGAGCAGTACTTC
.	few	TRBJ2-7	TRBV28	CASGSPGKGYEQYF	TGTGCCAGCGGATCCCCAGGGAAGGGATACGAGCAGTACTTC
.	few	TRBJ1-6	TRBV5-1	CASSLGAVGSPLHF	TGCGCCAGCAGCTTAGGGGCGGTGGGTTCACCCCTCCACTTT
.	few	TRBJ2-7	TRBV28	CASSRYSYEQYF	TGTGCCAGCAGTCGCTACTCCTACGAGCAGTACTTC
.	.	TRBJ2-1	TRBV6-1	CASTPRGAPYNEQFF	TGTGCCAGCACCCCCAGAGGGGCCCCCTACAATGAGCAGTTCTTC
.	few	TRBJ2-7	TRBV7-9	CASSSLGLPYEQYF	TGTGCCAGCAGCTCTTTGGGGCTCCCCTACGAGCAGTACTTC
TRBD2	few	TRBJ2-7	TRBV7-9	CASSLTGREGSYEQYF	TGTGCCAGCAGCTTAACGGGACGGGAGGGCTCCTACGAGCAGTACTTC
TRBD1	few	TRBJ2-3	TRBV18	CASSPRPGGADTQYF	TGTGCCAGCTCACCAAGGCCAGGGGGCGCAGATACGCAGTATTTT
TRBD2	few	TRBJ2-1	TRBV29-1	CSVSGSRSYNEQFF	TGCAGCGTTAGCGGGAGCAGGTCCTACAATGAGCAGTTCTTC
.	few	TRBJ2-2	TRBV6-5	CASSYWGPNTGELFF	TGTGCCAGCAGTTACTGGGGACCAAACACCGGGGAGCTGTTTTTT
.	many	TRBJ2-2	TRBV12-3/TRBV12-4	CASRMRYTGELFF	TGTGCCAGCAGGATGCGGTACACCGGGGAGCTGTTTTTT
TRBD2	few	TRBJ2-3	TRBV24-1	CATSDSGVTGAGGPRDTQYF	TGTGCCACCAGTGATTCCGGGGTAACGGGAGCGGGAGGGCCGAGGGATACGCAGTATTTT
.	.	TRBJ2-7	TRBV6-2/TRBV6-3	CASSAWVDYEQYF	TGTGCCAGCAGCGCTTGGGTTGACTACGAGCAGTACTTC
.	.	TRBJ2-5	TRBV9	CASSPRGIFTETQYF	TGTGCCAGCAGCCCGCGGGGTATTTTTACTGAGACCCAGTACTTC
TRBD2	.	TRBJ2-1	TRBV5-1	CASFLREAGGRQFF	TGCGCCAGCTTCCTCAGAGAAGCGGGAGGGCGGCAGTTCTTC
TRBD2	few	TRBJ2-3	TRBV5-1	CASSGGLAGTDTQYF	TGCGCCAGCAGCGGAGGACTAGCGGGAACAGATACGCAGTATTTT
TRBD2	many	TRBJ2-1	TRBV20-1	CSATLAGGSYNEQFF	TGCAGTGCTACTTTAGCGGGGGGCTCCTACAATGAGCAGTTCTTC
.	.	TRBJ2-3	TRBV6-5	CASSFHAGRTDTQYF	TGTGCCAGCAGTTTTCACGCGGGACGCACAGATACGCAGTATTTT
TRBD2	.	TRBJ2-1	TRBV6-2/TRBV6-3	CASSSWTSGTNEQFF	TGTGCCAGCAGTTCCTGGACTAGCGGGACTAATGAGCAGTTCTTC
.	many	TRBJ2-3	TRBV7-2	CASSILGDSTDTQYF	TGTGCCAGCAGCATACTGGGGGACTCCACAGATACGCAGTATTTT
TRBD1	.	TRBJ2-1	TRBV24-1	CATSDVGRDSKYNEQFF	TGTGCCACCAGTGACGTCGGTCGGGACAGCAAATACAATGAGCAGTTCTTC
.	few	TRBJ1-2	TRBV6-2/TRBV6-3	CASSYRAGGEANYGYTF	TGTGCCAGCAGTTACCGGGCGGGGGGCGAGGCTAACTATGGCTACACCTTC
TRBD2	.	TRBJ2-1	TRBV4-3	CASSRVPGTSGRGEQFF	TGCGCCAGCAGCCGCGTACCCGGGACTAGCGGTCGGGGTGAGCAGTTCTTC
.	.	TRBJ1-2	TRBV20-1	CSAMGAYGYTF	TGCAGTGCCATGGGGGCATATGGCTACACCTTC
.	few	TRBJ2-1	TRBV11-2	CASSFIIASVRERRNEQFF	TGTGCCAGCAGCTTCATTATAGCGAGTGTGAGGGAGAGGCGCAATGAGCAGTTCTTC
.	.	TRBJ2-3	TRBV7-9	CASSPGWSSTDTQYF	TGTGCCAGCAGCCCCGGATGGTCTAGCACAGATACGCAGTATTTT
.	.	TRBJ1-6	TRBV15	CATSGVYNSPLHF	TGTGCCACCTCAGGGGTTTATAATTCACCCCTCCACTTT
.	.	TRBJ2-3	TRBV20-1	CSAHRDAWTQYF	TGCAGTGCTCACCGGGATGCGTGGACGCAGTATTTT
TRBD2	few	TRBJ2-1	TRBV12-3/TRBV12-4	CASTRTSGRRDEQFF	TGTGCCAGCACCCGGACTAGCGGGAGGAGGGATGAGCAGTTCTTC
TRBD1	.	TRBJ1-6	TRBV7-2	CASSSRTGENSPLHF	TGTGCCAGCAGCTCCCGGACAGGGGAAAATTCACCCCTCCACTTT
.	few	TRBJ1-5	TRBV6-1	CASSRDRLQGPQHF	TGTGCCAGCAGCCGCGATCGCCTTCAGGGGCCCCAGCATTTT
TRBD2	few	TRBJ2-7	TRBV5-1	CASSSAGGTSGQYF	TGCGCCAGCAGCTCAGCGGGAGGGACGTCCGGGCAGTACTTC
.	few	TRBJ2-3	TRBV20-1	CSAHERRLSTDTQYF	TGCAGTGCTCATGAAAGGAGGCTTAGCACAGATACGCAGTATTTT
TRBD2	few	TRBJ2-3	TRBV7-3	CASSPVSGAGTQYF	TGTGCCAGCAGCCCGGTGAGCGGGGCGGGGACGCAGTATTTT
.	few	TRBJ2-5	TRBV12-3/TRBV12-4	CASSFYGVQETQYF	TGTGCCAGCAGTTTCTACGGGGTCCAAGAGACCCAGTACTTC
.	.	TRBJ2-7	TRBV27	CASGLAPSYEQYF	TGTGCCAGCGGTCTAGCGCCCTCCTACGAGCAGTACTTC